This entry describes one T cell receptor (beta chain). Using its own MiXCR run on the 5' RACE reads, TCRdb lists one record per CDR3 protein. The sample has 35,000 to 50,000 distinct CDR3 sequences; over 25% are singletons. Per the germline V gene, CDR1 is SGHRS and CDR2 is YFSETQ. V was shortened by 5 bases and J by 4 bases, with 15 bases between the two germline ends. The CDR3 is 14 residues long. The specimen sequenced was tumor-infiltrating memory CD4+ T cells sorted from the breast tumor. Sample subset: memory CD4+ T cells, CD4+CD45RO+CD25-. The receptor was derived from a female donor with breast cancer. The chain carries TRBV5-1 and TRBJ1-1; possible D gene TRBD1, 6 bases. The CDR3, as DNA: TGCGCCAGCAGACCCAACAGGGAGAGCACTGAAGCTTTCTTT. Residues: CASRPNRESTEAFF.